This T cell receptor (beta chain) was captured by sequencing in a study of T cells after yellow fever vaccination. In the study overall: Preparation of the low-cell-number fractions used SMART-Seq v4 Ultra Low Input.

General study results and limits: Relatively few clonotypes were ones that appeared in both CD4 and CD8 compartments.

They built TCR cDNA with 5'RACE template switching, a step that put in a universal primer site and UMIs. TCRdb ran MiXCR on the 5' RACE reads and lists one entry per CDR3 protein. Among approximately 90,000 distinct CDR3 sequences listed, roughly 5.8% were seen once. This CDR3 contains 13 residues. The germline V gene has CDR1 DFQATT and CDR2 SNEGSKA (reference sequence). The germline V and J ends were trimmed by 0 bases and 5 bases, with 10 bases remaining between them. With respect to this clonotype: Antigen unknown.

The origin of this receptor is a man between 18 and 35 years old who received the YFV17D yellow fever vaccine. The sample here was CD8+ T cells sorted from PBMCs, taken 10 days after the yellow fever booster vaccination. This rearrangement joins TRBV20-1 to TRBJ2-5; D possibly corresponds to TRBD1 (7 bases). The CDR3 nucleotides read TGCAGTGCTAGAGACAGGGGGGCGGAGACCCAGTACTTC. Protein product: CSARDRGAETQYF.